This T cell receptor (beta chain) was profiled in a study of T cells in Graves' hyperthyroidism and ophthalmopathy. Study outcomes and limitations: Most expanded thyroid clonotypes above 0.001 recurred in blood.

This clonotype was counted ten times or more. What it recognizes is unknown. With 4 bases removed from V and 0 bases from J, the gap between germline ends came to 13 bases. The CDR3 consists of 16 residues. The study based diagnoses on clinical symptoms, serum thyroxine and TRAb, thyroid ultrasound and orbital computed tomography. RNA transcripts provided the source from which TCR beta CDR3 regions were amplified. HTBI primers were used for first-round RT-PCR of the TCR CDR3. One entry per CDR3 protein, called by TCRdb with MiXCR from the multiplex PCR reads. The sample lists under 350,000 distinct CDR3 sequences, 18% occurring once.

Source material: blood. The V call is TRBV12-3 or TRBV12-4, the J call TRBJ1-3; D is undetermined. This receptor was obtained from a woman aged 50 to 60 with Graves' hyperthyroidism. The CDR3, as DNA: TGTGCCAGCAGTTCCACGCAACCGAGCTCTGGAAACACCATATATTTT. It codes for CASSSTQPSSGNTIYF.